This note documents a single T cell receptor beta chain sequence. This clone occurred once. The clone's antigen remains unknown. No base qualities exist here, and no much larger clone lies one base off it. This entry belongs to a study of cytomegalovirus exposure and HLA in healthy donors (dated by TCRdb to 2017 to 2019). Turning to the overall study: In an earlier analysis of approximately 500 of the donors, about 260 Gb of sequence data and 95 million to 130 million unique TCR beta sequences from about 190 million T cells were reported. An early release that covered about 640 HLA-typed donors contained around 300 gigabases of sequencing data and some 87 million unique TCR sequences. Among the approximately 430 genotyped donors, approximately 82% belonged to the genetic ancestry cluster associated with self-reported Caucasian donors. The aim of the study was to test whether cataloging public T cell receptors could identify signatures of past pathogen exposure. The study profiled the T cell repertoires of 550 to 700 subjects by immunosequencing and related them to cytomegalovirus serostatus. Along with the approximately 700-subject first cohort, a separate validation cohort of around 110 different subjects was used. To predict cytomegalovirus infection status, the study combined high-throughput TCR immunosequencing, statistical association of individual TCRs with disease status, and machine learning. A later analysis re-analyzed previously published TCR beta repertoires from 650 to 800 donors and added high-resolution HLA genotyping to study TCR occurrence patterns. Rather than using new phenotypic data, the later analysis identified candidate immune exposures from TCR beta sequences and from how often those sequences occurred across donors. An earlier analysis of approximately 640 of the donors applied high-throughput TCR beta sequencing to assess whether each TCR beta V gene segment acted as functional or pseudogenic. Alongside the repertoire data, information on donor age, sex, ethnicity and CMV serostatus was compiled. Genome-wide SNP genotypes for about 65% of the roughly 670 donors were used in a later genetic analysis, which treated that subset as a discovery cohort. All discovery cohort repertoires had been generated using a single sequencing platform. HLA typing covered class I and class II loci at four-digit resolution. Typing coverage varied by locus: about 620-630 donors for A, B, C, DRB1 and DQB1; 522 for DQA1; more than 600 for DPA1; approximately 450 for DPB1. Several DR-DQ haplotypes were handled as single units for association and clustering, since linkage in the cohort was strong. On average, about 240,000 unique TCR beta nucleotide sequences were sequenced per donor among a few hundred genotyped donors of the cohort, with roughly 18% of those sequences being non-productive. Points the paper makes about the study in general: A later analysis found that TCR association rates varied across HLA loci, with DRB1 alleles showing the most associated TCRs and HLA-C alleles the fewest. An association between a missense DCLRE1C variant and V-gene and J-gene trimming of TCR beta chains was found in a later genetic analysis and replicated in an independent cohort. Roughly uniform sequencing depth across donors was assumed in presence/absence analyses, although this assumption may not hold. A cluster of highly shared sequence variants was judged likely to represent a technical artifact of the sequencing pipeline. When HLA alleles, especially DR and DQ, strongly co-occurred, TCR associations were difficult to assign to individual alleles. Some IMGT-functional V segments, including TRBV6-2 and TRBV6-3, could not be told apart with the 87-base-pair reads, so those segments were excluded. The study listed 150 to 200 TCR beta chains as associated with cytomegalovirus. According to the authors, the approach could potentially be generalized to other disease states and immunological phenotypes. A later analysis associated 16,951 TCR beta sequences with specific HLA alleles at a false discovery rate of 0.05. Because HLA typing was missing for some donors at each locus, association tests included only the typed subset. Across donors, most TCR sequences were observed very rarely, whereas some public TCRs were present in many individuals. A further reported finding was that TCR beta sequences accurately predicted the HLA-A and HLA-B alleles for most subjects in the first cohort. Correlated functional status among segregating V segments might reflect linkage disequilibrium, but an unknown experimental factor could not be ruled out. The classifier was reported to diagnose cytomegalovirus status with high specificity and sensitivity in both the original cohort and the validation cohort. Three of the identified cytomegalovirus-associated TCR beta chains were confirmed in vitro to be specific for cytomegalovirus antigens. According to a later analysis, parvovirus B19, influenza, CMV and Epstein-Barr virus appeared linked to several top co-occurrence clusters. Because counts were too low, around 17 rarely observed V segments, including chromosome 9 orphons, were left out of the earlier analysis of 587 of the donors. For the cohort, immune exposure information was limited to CMV serostatus. Only TCR beta chains were sequenced in this cohort, and the absence of alpha or paired-chain data limited detectable features. A later genetic analysis reported fewer N-insertions in productive TCRs among donors in an Asian-associated ancestry cluster than the roughly 720-donor mean. In a later analysis, HLA-associated TCR beta chains were found to be more clonally expanded and to have lower generation probabilities than equally common non-associated chains. In an earlier analysis of about 600 of the donors, most TCR beta V segments appeared in productive rearrangements about 87% or about 30% of the time, broadly matching IMGT annotations. According to a later analysis, most CMV-associated TCR beta chains appeared to be HLA-restricted, and the HLA associations seemed to be driven largely by CMV exposure.

In total, roughly 670 healthy bone marrow donors made up the cohort. Cohort members were all nominally healthy when sampled, although unrecorded immune exposures were likely present. The donor tested CMV seronegative and was one of the 352 seronegative cohort members. Each donor provided a peripheral blood sample, and peripheral blood mononuclear cells were used for TCR beta sequencing. The Qiagen DNeasy Blood Extraction Kit was used to extract genomic DNA from the blood cell samples. V is cut by 0 bases and J by 4 bases, and the space between the germline ends is 13 bases. The CDR3 has 16 amino acids, counting the end cysteine and phenylalanine. Only the CDR3 part of the read is kept: 48 bases, read in frame from the first base. CDR1 and CDR2, looked up from the germline V gene (reference sequence), are SGHNT and YYREEE. The library was made by the immunoSEQ multiplex PCR assay. For the multiplex PCR, a mixture combining 60 forward primers for TCR Vbeta segments and 13 reverse primers for TCR Jbeta segments was used. The CDR3 region of rearranged TCR beta genes was amplified from genomic DNA with a multiplex PCR assay. The amplified TCR beta libraries were sequenced on the Illumina HiSeq System as 87-base-pair reads. The paper's data handling went like this. A later analysis tallied approximately 87 million unique TCR beta chains across the 666 repertoires, and around 10 million of those chains were shared by two or more donors. Raw reads were error-corrected and collapsed into unique sequences with a nearest-neighbor algorithm that merged closely related sequences to remove PCR and sequencing errors. Alignment of CDR3 sequences to IMGT reference sequences was used to assign V, D and J gene segments. Each retained sequence needed at least a six-nucleotide match to both a V gene segment and a J gene segment. Rearrangements were called productive when the CDR3 lacked stop codons and stayed in frame with V and J; all others were non-productive. CDR3 was defined by IMGT convention, running from the second conserved V-encoded cysteine to the conserved J-encoded phenylalanine. The earlier analysis of more than 450 of the donors excluded sequences that lacked an unambiguous match to a single V gene segment. An earlier analysis of 587 of the donors classified V segments as functional when productive rearrangements were above 56.7% and as segregating when the standard deviation between donors was above 5%. A statistical classification framework was developed to diagnose cytomegalovirus status using the catalog of TCR beta chain sequences. A later analysis assigned V and J genes by comparing TCR nucleotide sequences with IMGT/GENE-DB human TR gene sequences. In a later analysis, CDR3 sequences and most-parsimonious VDJ recombination scenarios were assigned using the TCRdist pipeline. In a later analysis, each TCR beta chain was defined by its CDR3 amino acid sequence together with its V-gene family, and reads lacking a unique V-gene family were excluded. As a way to deal with suspected cross-contamination and a sequencing artifact, a later analysis dropped under 600 nucleotide sequences that were highly shared and had low generation probability. In a later analysis, a clonal expansion index for each public chain was calculated from normalized within-repertoire ranks of inferred template counts. In a later analysis, generation probabilities were computed with a VDJ recombination model fitted to out-of-frame rearrangements, and the resulting probabilities were checked against IGoR. A later analysis scored TCR-TCR, TCR-HLA and TCR-CMV co-occurrence with hypergeometric tests, applying a repertoire-size bias correction to TCR pairs. A later analysis estimated false discovery rates by permuting HLA or CMV assignments 20 times. In a later analysis, co-occurring TCRs were grouped using DBSCAN, with TCRdist sequence similarity added in when clustering inside HLA-allele-positive subsets. Co-occurrence clustering excluded repertoires with fewer than 30,000 or more than 120,000 public chains, plus five with anomalous nucleotide sharing. In TCRdb, the immuneACCESS table is reduced to in-frame sequences with V and J assigned. These tables do not hold every clone; where another copy was compared, an unresolved V gene accounts for under half, and the others remain unexplained. For V, J and clone size, that table is used; D and trimming come from the DNA. The table for this sample lists 95,000 to 100,000 clones; around three quarters of them were counted only once. 3.5% to 5% of the sample belongs to the ten largest clones.

The sequenced sample consisted of PBMCs. The rearrangement combines TRBV5-4 with TRBJ2-2; the D gene is perhaps TRBD2, from 7 matching bases. This TCR was sampled from a man aged 35-49 years in good health and CMV-seronegative. The sequenced DNA: TGTGCCAGCAGCTTGGGCGGGGGCGATTCCACCGGGGAGCTGTTTTTT. Translated, this gives CASSLGGGDSTGELFF.